The rows below give T cell receptor beta chains drawn from one sample of a study. Each CDR3 protein is one row after TCRdb ran MiXCR on the RT-PCR reads. The table records around 700,000 distinct CDR3 sequences, approximately 15% of them present only once. Sequencing was performed on memory CD4+ T cells from blood. Receptors were obtained from a female donor in good health, serving as a healthy control. Both conserved end residues are part of each CDR3. D genes are given only for firm matches. Expanded clones get a size class; other rows say once, few or many, or leave the size out.

j_call,clone_size,v_call,d_call,cdr3_aa,cdr3_nt
TRBJ1-1,few,TRBV7-2,TRBD1,CASSLVAAGGTEAFF,TGTGCCAGCAGCTTAGTGGCGGCAGGGGGTACTGAAGCTTTCTTT
TRBJ2-7,NA,TRBV6-2/TRBV6-3,NA,CASTNGRTAFGDEQYF,TGTGCCAGCACCAATGGCCGAACCGCATTTGGGGACGAGCAGTACTTC
TRBJ2-1,few,TRBV27,TRBD2,CASSLHSGRGYNEQFF,TGTGCCAGCAGTTTACATAGCGGGAGAGGATACAATGAGCAGTTCTTC
TRBJ2-7,many,TRBV4-3,NA,CASSQDIGQENYEQYF,TGCGCCAGCAGCCAAGATATTGGGCAGGAAAACTACGAGCAGTACTTC
TRBJ2-1,many,TRBV10-3,NA,CAISGQISYNEQFF,TGTGCCATCAGTGGACAGATCTCCTACAATGAGCAGTTCTTC
TRBJ1-1,NA,TRBV20-1,NA,CSAKPGVAVTEAFF,TGCAGTGCTAAACCAGGGGTGGCGGTCACTGAAGCTTTCTTT
TRBJ2-7,few,TRBV7-2,NA,CASSPLGGSHEQYF,TGTGCCAGCAGCCCTCTTGGAGGGTCCCACGAGCAGTACTTC
TRBJ2-1,NA,TRBV28,TRBD2,CASQPSGLYNEQFF,TGTGCCAGCCAGCCTAGCGGCCTCTACAATGAGCAGTTCTTC
TRBJ2-1,NA,TRBV7-2,TRBD2,CASSRDYYYNEQFF,TGTGCCAGCAGCCGGGACTATTACTACAATGAGCAGTTCTTC
TRBJ1-4,NA,TRBV7-2,TRBD1,CASSPGGGHEKLFF,TGTGCCAGCAGTCCAGGGGGCGGTCATGAAAAACTGTTTTTT
TRBJ2-3,few,TRBV18,TRBD1,CASSRDRGADTQYF,TGTGCCAGCTCACGGGACAGGGGAGCAGATACGCAGTATTTT
TRBJ1-2,NA,TRBV24-1,NA,CATSDSGTDGYTF,TGTGCCACCAGTGATTCGGGGACGGATGGCTACACCTTC
TRBJ2-3,few,TRBV2,TRBD1,CASSEWGRGYTDTQYF,TGTGCCAGCAGTGAATGGGGCAGGGGGTACACAGATACGCAGTATTTT
TRBJ2-7,once,TRBV7-2,TRBD1,CASSSGTGLEQYF,TGTGCCAGCAGCTCGGGGACAGGTCTCGAGCAGTACTTC
TRBJ2-2,NA,TRBV2,TRBD2,CASSSGTSGGLFF,TGTGCCAGCAGTTCCGGGACTAGCGGGGGTCTGTTTTTT
TRBJ2-1,few,TRBV6-1,NA,CASSELTELRNEQFF,TGTGCCAGCAGTGAACTGACAGAACTTCGGAATGAGCAGTTCTTC
TRBJ1-2,many,TRBV20-1,NA,CSALGQGYGYTF,TGCAGTGCCCTGGGCCAGGGCTATGGCTACACCTTC
TRBJ2-1,many,TRBV5-1,TRBD2,CASSPGGLAGDHNEQFF,TGCGCCAGCAGCCCAGGAGGACTAGCGGGAGATCACAATGAGCAGTTCTTC
TRBJ2-7,few,TRBV28,NA,CASSNAADSSYEQYF,TGTGCCAGCAGCAACGCGGCGGACAGCTCCTACGAGCAGTACTTC
TRBJ1-6,NA,TRBV27,NA,CASSLGGSEGVSPLHF,TGTGCCAGCAGTTTAGGCGGGTCGGAGGGTGTTTCACCCCTCCACTTT
TRBJ2-5,few,TRBV7-2,TRBD2,CASSFVAGGPETQYF,TGTGCCAGCAGCTTTGTCGCGGGGGGGCCAGAGACCCAGTACTTC
TRBJ2-7,NA,TRBV6-2/TRBV6-3,TRBD1,CASRSRAQGPALEQYF,TGTGCCAGCAGGTCCCGCGCACAGGGGCCAGCCCTCGAGCAGTACTTC
TRBJ2-3,many,TRBV7-2,NA,CASSSPGDTQYF,TGTGCCAGCAGCTCTCCGGGAGATACGCAGTATTTT
TRBJ2-1,few,TRBV4-3,NA,CASSQQPPPGRSEQFF,TGCGCCAGCAGCCAACAACCCCCCCCCGGCCGCAGTGAGCAGTTCTTC
TRBJ2-1,NA,TRBV18,NA,CASSPPSGPGYNEQFF,TGTGCCAGCTCACCACCGAGCGGGCCCGGGTACAATGAGCAGTTCTTC
TRBJ2-1,NA,TRBV12-3/TRBV12-4,TRBD2,CASTPGTTYNEQFF,TGTGCCAGCACTCCCGGGACTACTTACAATGAGCAGTTCTTC
TRBJ2-7,many,TRBV7-2,NA,CASSPSSYEQYF,TGTGCCAGCAGCCCGAGCTCCTACGAGCAGTACTTC
TRBJ1-6,NA,TRBV6-5,TRBD1,CASRQGWTSYNSPLHF,TGTGCCAGCCGACAGGGGTGGACGTCCTATAATTCACCCCTCCACTTT
TRBJ2-1,few,TRBV6-2/TRBV6-3,TRBD2,CAVSGRARGEQFF,TGTGCCGTAAGCGGGAGGGCCAGGGGTGAGCAGTTCTTC
TRBJ1-2,NA,TRBV4-3,NA,CASSQDFNAGYGYTF,TGCGCCAGCAGCCAAGATTTTAACGCAGGGTATGGCTACACCTTC
TRBJ1-1,NA,TRBV11-2,NA,CASSRPQGIRTEAFF,TGTGCCAGCAGCCGCCCTCAGGGTATTCGCACTGAAGCTTTCTTT
TRBJ2-5,NA,TRBV27,TRBD1,CASAPGQGAMETQYF,TGTGCCAGCGCGCCGGGACAGGGGGCGATGGAGACCCAGTACTTC
TRBJ2-7,many,TRBV6-1,TRBD1,CASSEAGGTGAPYEQYF,TGTGCCAGCAGTGAAGCTGGCGGGACAGGGGCCCCCTACGAGCAGTACTTC
TRBJ1-6,NA,TRBV12-3/TRBV12-4,NA,CASSPRGLLNSPIHF,TGTGCCAGCAGTCCCAGGGGACTTCTAAATTCACCCATCCACTTT
TRBJ1-3,NA,TRBV4-1,NA,CASSQALPGSTFGNTIYF,TGCGCCAGCAGCCAAGCCCTGCCGGGCTCGACGTTTGGAAACACCATATATTTT
TRBJ2-4,NA,TRBV4-1,NA,CASSQGAVPGKLSLGKNIQYF,TGCGCCAGCAGCCAAGGGGCAGTCCCCGGGAAACTCTCTTTAGGCAAAAACATTCAGTACTTC
TRBJ1-5,NA,TRBV25-1,TRBD1,CASSGFPGQGAEPQHF,TGTGCCAGCAGCGGGTTCCCGGGACAGGGCGCGGAGCCCCAGCATTTT
TRBJ2-5,NA,TRBV20-1,TRBD1,CSALAGTAQETQYF,TGCAGTGCTTTAGCCGGGACAGCACAAGAGACCCAGTACTTC
TRBJ1-5,few,TRBV12-3/TRBV12-4,NA,CASSLLEGVQPQHF,TGTGCCAGCAGTTTACTGGAGGGTGTGCAGCCCCAGCATTTT
TRBJ2-2,few,TRBV28,TRBD1,CASRVGQVDTGELFF,TGTGCCAGCAGGGTAGGACAGGTGGACACCGGGGAGCTGTTTTTT
TRBJ2-7,many,TRBV4-3,NA,CASSSRPSRGYEQYF,TGCGCCAGCAGCTCCCGACCCTCACGGGGCTACGAGCAGTACTTC
TRBJ2-7,NA,TRBV6-1,NA,CASSYDRPLYSYEQYF,TGTGCCAGCAGCTATGACAGACCACTCTATTCCTACGAGCAGTACTTC
TRBJ1-1,many,TRBV29-1,NA,CSVLPDRLENTEAFF,TGCAGCGTCCTCCCAGACAGGCTGGAGAACACTGAAGCTTTCTTT
TRBJ1-2,NA,TRBV20-1,NA,CSARSHPGYTF,TGCAGTGCTAGAAGTCATCCTGGCTACACCTTC
TRBJ1-1,many,TRBV29-1,NA,CSVEVGGGGTEAFF,TGCAGCGTTGAAGTCGGGGGTGGCGGCACTGAAGCTTTCTTT
TRBJ2-1,NA,TRBV7-6,NA,CASSLAGTSGQFF,TGTGCCAGCAGCTTAGCGGGGACGTCTGGGCAGTTCTTC